This entry describes one T cell receptor (beta chain). The sample comes from a study of T cell responses to AZD1222 COVID-19 vaccine. The CDR3 length is 16 residues. Germline V gene lookup returns CDR1 MNHEY and CDR2 SVGAGI. The ends lost 2 bases at V and 4 bases at J; junction bases unmatched: 8. Measured with immunoSEQ multiplex PCR; TCRdb has only the in-frame clones, and not every one. Here the sample spans about 130,000 clones, roughly 88% being singletons. J is TRBJ1-2 and V is TRBV6-5; 9 bases match TRBD1. This sequence originates from an adult in good health. The source material was peripheral blood, sampled on day 0 of MenACWY control vaccination. The CDR3 nucleotides are TGTGCCAGCAGTTACAAGGCAACAGGGGGCAGCTATGGCTACACCTTC. The encoded protein is CASSYKATGGSYGYTF.